This entry concerns a single T cell receptor (beta chain). What it binds is not known. Germline V gene lookup returns CDR1 SGHAT and CDR2 FQNNGV. The CDR3 is 15 amino acids. Deletions cut 5 bases from V and 5 bases from J, with 15 bases between. Libraries for TCRalpha and TCRbeta carried sample barcodes and unique molecular identifiers via 5'RACE. TCRdb fed the 5' RACE reads into MiXCR, producing one record per CDR3 protein. Of fewer than 400,000 distinct CDR3 sequences in the sample, roughly 13% are singletons; the top ten hold about a fifth. The data stem from a study of T-cell memory formation after mild COVID-19. General study findings and limits: Balance between CD4 and CD8 was seen in clones contracting day 15 to 85, and a CD4+ lean was seen in later expanders.

The sequenced sample consisted of PBMCs or a T cell subset sorted from them (not recorded which). This receptor was identified in a man aged 18 to 35 who had mild COVID-19 (a few samples of this study predate the infection). Cell type and time point are not known. The chain employs TRBV11-2 and TRBJ2-2, with D perhaps matching TRBD1 or TRBD2 (5 bases each). DNA of the CDR3: TGTGCCAGCAGCGCACGGGGACGTTGGACCGGGGAGCTGTTTTTT. Translating gives CASSARGRWTGELFF.